This T cell receptor beta chain was obtained from a study of T cell changes during pregnancy in multiple sclerosis (dated by TCRdb to the late 2010s). Describing the broader study: Changes in the T cell repertoire over the course of pregnancy were examined in this study in women with multiple sclerosis.

The method was the immunoSEQ multiplex PCR assay. TCRdb mirrors the immuneACCESS table, restricted to in-frame sequences. Some clones are absent from its copies; in checked studies, under half trace to an unresolved V gene, and the reason for the others is unknown. This sample lists about 75,000 clones; around 89% were detected once. The ten largest clones capture 0.7% to 0.9% of the sample. As concerns this clone: No cognate antigen has been identified for it. No base qualities exist here, and no much larger clone lies one base off it.

Sequences were derived from peripheral blood, sampled in the first trimester of pregnancy. This sequence was found in a female donor in good health, enrolled as a control in a pregnancy study.

The DNA sequence follows: TGTGCCAGCAGCTTAGGGACTAGGATCAATGAGCAGTTCTTC. Its protein reads: CASSLGTRINEQFF. The rearrangement joined TRBV7-6 to TRBJ2-1, with TRBD2 matching 7 junction bases. For this chain, trimming is 1 base at the V end and 6 bases at the J end, and the number of junction bases without a gene match is 3. Including the terminal cysteine and phenylalanine, the CDR3 comprises 14 residues. Solely the CDR3 DNA is kept, with 42 bases framed from the first base. The germline V gene gives CDR1 as SGHVS and CDR2 as FNYEAQ. Where the CDR3 stops, the reference TRBV7-6 and TRBJ2-1 genes take over; the full variable domain is GAGVSQSPRYKVTKRGQDVALRCDPISGHVSLYWYRQALGQGPEFLTYFNYEAQQDKSGLPNDRFSAERPEGSISTLTIQRTEQRDSAMYRCASSLGTRINEQFFGPGTRLTVL.